This paragraph covers one T cell receptor (beta chain) sequence. The antigen is not known. These data originate in a study of OX40 agonist ivuxolimab in advanced cancers. On the study more broadly: Around 40% of patients had received prior checkpoint inhibitor therapy. Whole-study results and caveats: More expanded clones were seen, on average, in CD8+ T cells than in CD4+. Some patients who did not respond also had low normalized T-cell clonal expansion.

Patients had blood sampled at baseline and again on cycle 4 day 1 and cycle 7 day 1. Germline CDR1 is LNHDA and CDR2 is SQIVND (reference sequence). Unmatched junction bases numbered 2, after V lost 6 bases and J lost 0 bases. This CDR3 has 15 residues. Sequencing was performed with immunoSEQ multiplex PCR; in TCRdb, only in-frame clones are kept and a portion is missing. The repertoire holds some 98,000 clones, with about four fifths as singletons. The TCR originated in an adult with an advanced solid tumor such as melanoma, head and neck, liver or kidney cancer. This chain links TRBV19 with TRBJ2-2; TRBD2 aligns across 9 bases. Material: CD4+ or CD8+ T cells sorted from blood, obtained in a trial of the OX40 agonist ivuxolimab. The CDR3 region is CASRTSGANTGELFF. DNA for the CDR3: TGTGCCAGTAGGACTAGCGGAGCGAACACCGGGGAGCTGTTTTTT.